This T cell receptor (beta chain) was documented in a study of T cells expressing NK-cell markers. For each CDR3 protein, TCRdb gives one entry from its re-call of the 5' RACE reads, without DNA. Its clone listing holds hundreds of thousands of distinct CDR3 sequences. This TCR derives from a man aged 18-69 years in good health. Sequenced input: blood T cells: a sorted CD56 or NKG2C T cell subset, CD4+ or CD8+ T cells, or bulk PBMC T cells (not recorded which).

The CDR3 is CASSARGRGTEAFF. This chain connects TRBV7-3 to TRBJ1-1; TCRdb's D call of TRBD1 is untestable without DNA. The CDR3 consists of 14 residues. Looked up from germline, CDR1 is SGHTA and CDR2 is FQGTGA. The variable domain in full, with the rest retrieved from reference TRBV7-3 and TRBJ1-1, is GAGVSQTPSNKVTEKGKYVELRCDPISGHTALYWYRQSLGQGPEFLIYFQGTGAADDSGLPNDRFFAVRPEGSVSTLKIQRTERGDSAVYLCASSARGRGTEAFFGQGTRLTVV.